One sample yielded the 23 T cell receptor beta chains listed below, sequenced in a study of blood T cell repertoires in COVID-19 (dated by TCRdb to 2020 to 2021). Libraries were made using the immunoSEQ multiplex PCR assay. TCRdb limited this immuneACCESS table to in-frame rearrangements with V and J called. A share of clones is missing; checked studies link under half to unresolved V genes, and the rest is unexplained. The sample table shows roughly 90,000 clones, and roughly 90% are seen once. Of the sample, approximately 1.6% is held by the ten largest clones. The sample was peripheral blood. The origin of the receptors is a human donor with active COVID-19. The donor label of this sample is uncertain.

The gene calls are TRBV7-9 and TRBJ1-4, with D unresolved. V lost 5 bases and J 7 bases, leaving 14 bases between the germline ends. This CDR3 has 14 amino acids. Germline lookup yields CDR1 SEHNR and CDR2 FQNEAQ (reference sequence). This chain's CDR3 is CASSPAMSGEKLFF. In DNA form, the CDR3 reads TGTGCCAGCAGCCCTGCGATGTCTGGTGAAAAACTGTTTTTT.

V usage is TRBV5-4 and J usage is TRBJ2-1, with 11 positions matching TRBD1. This CDR3 is built from 16 residues. J gave up 7 bases and V 4 bases, and 10 bases lay outside the gene matches. Germline CDR1 is SGHNT and CDR2 is YYREEE (reference sequence). CDR3: CASSGAEGQGVNEQFF. For the CDR3, the DNA is TGTGCCAGCAGCGGGGCAGAGGGACAGGGGGTAAATGAGCAGTTCTTC. Together with reference TRBV5-4 and TRBJ2-1, the CDR3 gives the full variable domain: ETGVTQSPTHLIKTRGQQVTLRCSSQSGHNTVSWYQQALGQGPQFIFQYYREEENGRGNFPPRFSGLQFPNYSSELNVNALELDDSALYLCASSGAEGQGVNEQFFGPGTRLTVL.

This clone occurred once. The chain's CDR3 is CASSQDLPGGGNQPQHF. The CDR3 coding sequence is TGCGCCAGCAGCCAAGACTTACCAGGAGGGGGCAATCAGCCCCAGCATTTT. The chain joins TRBV4-3 to TRBJ1-5, with D possibly matching TRBD1 (5 bases). Germline loops: CDR1 LGHNA, CDR2 YSLEER. CDR3 size: 17 residues. Trimming left V 0 bases short and J 2 bases short, with 14 bases between.

This clone showed up just a few times. The chain joins TRBV7-8 to TRBJ1-6; tentative D call: TRBD1 (6 bases). The CDR3 contains 15 residues. CDR1 and CDR2 from the germline V gene are SGHVS and FQNEAQ. V dropped 6 bases and J dropped 8 bases, with 17 bases sitting between them. For the CDR3, the DNA is TGTGCCAGCAGGAATACAAGGGGGATTGATTCACCCCTCCACTTT. This sequence encodes CASRNTRGIDSPLHF.

This chain links TRBV7-9 with TRBJ1-2; the D is unclear. V was cut by 8 bases and J by 2 bases, with 15 bases left in between. This CDR3 has 14 residues. Germline V gene lookup returns CDR1 SEHNR and CDR2 FQNEAQ (reference sequence). The CDR3 reads CASVIPGGNYGYTF. CDR3 DNA sequence: TGTGCCAGCGTAATTCCGGGCGGGAACTATGGCTACACCTTC.

The V gene is TRBV5-1, the J gene TRBJ2-7; D may be TRBD2 (6 bases). Germline V lookup: CDR1 SGHRS, CDR2 YFSETQ. With 0 bases removed from V and 7 bases from J, the gap between germline ends came to 17 bases. The CDR3 sequence is 15 residues long. Written as DNA, the CDR3 is TGCGCCAGCAGCTTGGACGGCCCCTATGGAGGGGAGCAGTACTTC. Translation: CASSLDGPYGGEQYF.

The chain combines TRBV7-6 with TRBJ2-5; TRBD2 agrees at 14 bases. In germline, CDR1 is SGHVS, CDR2 FNYEAQ. CDR3 length: 17 amino acids. J was trimmed by 3 bases and V by 5 bases; bases with no gene match: 8. CDR3 DNA sequence: TGTGCCAGCAGCCAGACTAGCGGGGGGGTTCAGGAAGAGACCCAGTACTTC. Its protein product is CASSQTSGGVQEETQYF.

This clone was seen more than once but under ten times. The chain joins TRBV6-4 to TRBJ2-3; 12 nucleotides line up with TRBD2. CDR3 length equals 15 residues. V shed 0 bases, J shed 5 bases, and the junction held 0 bases outside the gene matches. Germline V gene data show CDR1 as MRHNA and CDR2 as SNTAGT. CDR3 protein: CASSDSTSGGDTQYF. The DNA for the CDR3 is TGTGCCAGCAGTGACTCGACTAGCGGGGGAGATACGCAGTATTTT.

The J gene is TRBJ2-7, the V gene TRBV30; 10 nucleotides agree with TRBD2. Germline trimming cut 4 bases from V and 5 bases from J; bases unmatched to any gene: 11. Germline V gives CDR1 GTSNPN, CDR2 SVGIG (reference sequence). CDR3 size: 15 residues. CDR3 in amino acids: CAWIPAPSGGNEQYF. The CDR3 DNA reads TGTGCCTGGATCCCGGCGCCTAGCGGGGGCAACGAGCAGTACTTC. The variable domain in full, with the rest retrieved from reference TRBV30 and TRBJ2-7, is SQTIHQWPATLVQPVGSPLSLECTVEGTSNPNLYWYRQAAGRGLQLLFYSVGIGQISSEVPQNLSASRPQDRQFILSSKKLLLSDSGFYLCAWIPAPSGGNEQYFGPGTRLTVT.

Written as DNA, the CDR3 is TGTGCCAGCAGCCCCCCGATTGGGGGCCCCACAGATACGCAGTATTTT. This gives the protein CASSPPIGGPTDTQYF. The chain employs TRBV5-4 and TRBJ2-3; perhaps TRBD1 as D (6 bases). The CDR3 has 16 residues. V lost 4 bases to trimming and J lost 2 bases, with 17 bases between them. Germline CDR1 reads SGHNT; CDR2 reads YYREEE (reference sequence).

The gene calls are TRBV5-6 and TRBJ1-3, with D perhaps matching TRBD1 (6 bases). Germline values: CDR1 SGHDT, CDR2 YYEEEE. Trimming removed 1 base from V and 2 bases from J, with 10 bases in between. The CDR3 extends over 15 amino acids. The CDR3 loop is CASSLQGIAGNTIYF. Here the CDR3 DNA reads TGTGCCAGCAGCTTGCAGGGGATAGCTGGAAACACCATATATTTT. Full variable domain (outside the CDR3, taken from reference TRBV5-6 and TRBJ1-3): DAGVTQSPTHLIKTRGQQVTLRCSPKSGHDTVSWYQQALGQGPQFIFQYYEEEERQRGNFPDRFSGHQFPNYSSELNVNALLLGDSALYLCASSLQGIAGNTIYFGEGSWLTVV.

The rearrangement links TRBV19 to TRBJ1-2; D gene unclear. There are 17 residues in the CDR3. Germline V lookup: CDR1 LNHDA, CDR2 SQIVND (reference sequence). V gave up 4 bases and J gave up 3 bases, with 21 bases separating them. CDR3: CASSRTRENPGHYGYTF. For the CDR3, the DNA is TGTGCCAGTAGTAGAACGAGAGAGAACCCGGGTCACTATGGCTACACCTTC.

The V call is TRBV28, the J call TRBJ1-5; 8 bases agree with TRBD1. This CDR3 has 15 amino acids. V lost 6 bases and J lost 5; bases outside the gene matches: 9. The germline V gene has CDR1 MDHEN and CDR2 SYDVKM. Written as DNA, the CDR3 is TGTGCCAGCAGCCCCAGGGGGCGAGGGGATCAGCCCCAGCATTTT. Its translation: CASSPRGRGDQPQHF.

The rearrangement joins TRBV6-5 to TRBJ1-2; 8 bases map to TRBD1. CDR1 MNHEY and CDR2 SVGAGI come from the germline V gene. J gave up 7 bases and V 9 bases, and 7 bases lay outside the gene matches. The CDR3 covers 12 residues. This CDR3 is CASTRTGGGYTF. The DNA for the CDR3 is TGTGCCAGTACTCGAACAGGGGGTGGCTACACCTTC.

The chain links TRBV6-2 or TRBV6-3 to TRBJ1-1; 7 bases fit TRBD1. The CDR3 is made up of 17 amino acids. Germline assignment: CDR1 MNHEY and CDR2 SVGEGT. V lost 0 bases and J lost 2; bases outside the gene matches: 9. CDR3 bases: TGTGCCAGCAGTTACTCGACCCGGCAGGGGGGCAACACTGAAGCTTTCTTT. Its protein is CASSYSTRQGGNTEAFF.

The V call is TRBV12-3 or TRBV12-4, the J call TRBJ2-1; tentative D call: TRBD2 (5 bases). Trimming took 7 bases from V and 10 from J, leaving 17 bases between them. CDR3 length: 13 amino acids. CDR3 bases: TGTGCCAGCACCCAAGGGTCCTGGGAGGAGCAGTTCTTC. Translating it yields CASTQGSWEEQFF.

J is TRBJ2-3 and V is TRBV7-2; 9 bases match TRBD2. Germline V gene lookup returns CDR1 SGHTA and CDR2 FQGNSA. The length of the CDR3 is 16 residues. Unmatched junction bases numbered 7, after V lost 4 bases and J lost 2 bases. CDR3 region: CASSSTSGGSTDTQYF. CDR3 coding DNA: TGTGCCAGCAGCTCTACCAGCGGGGGGTCCACAGATACGCAGTATTTT.

The chain is built from TRBV7-2 and TRBJ2-5; D unresolved. Deletions cut 6 bases from V and 2 bases from J, with 13 bases between. The CDR3 totals 14 residues. CDR1 is SGHTA, CDR2 FQGNSA, per germline. Here the CDR3 DNA reads TGTGCCAGCAGTACTCAACCCGCACAAGAGACCCAGTACTTC. Translating it yields CASSTQPAQETQYF.

The rearrangement joins TRBV2 to TRBJ2-7, with TRBD1 matching 8 bases. This CDR3 is built from 14 residues. Germline CDR1 is SNHLY and CDR2 is FYNNEI. V lost 7 bases and J lost 2; bases outside the gene matches: 7. The CDR3 DNA reads as TGTGCCAGCAACCGACAGGGGCCCCCCTACGAGCAGTACTTC. Protein: CASNRQGPPYEQYF. The entire variable domain, with the rest obtained from reference TRBV2 and TRBJ2-7, is as follows: EPEVTQTPSHQVTQMGQEVILRCVPISNHLYFYWYRQILGQKVEFLVSFYNNEISEKSEIFDDQFSVERPDGSNFTLKIRSTKLEDSAMYFCASNRQGPPYEQYFGPGTRLTVT.

This sequence joins TRBV9 and TRBJ1-6, with 7 bases identical to TRBD1. Germline V lookup: CDR1 SGDLS, CDR2 YYNGEE. V shed 3 bases and J 4 bases; nucleotides not matched to a gene: 4. This CDR3 region has 15 residues. The CDR3 region has the DNA TGTGCCAGCAGCGGGCCGGGACAGTATAATTCACCCCTCCACTTT. It is translated as CASSGPGQYNSPLHF.

V and J are TRBV30 and TRBJ1-4, with 9 bases that match TRBD1. The CDR3 runs 15 residues. From germline, CDR1 is GTSNPN and CDR2 SVGIG (reference sequence). After removal of 0 bases from V and 8 bases from J, the junction contained 7 bases not matched to a gene. The chain's CDR3 is CAWSVPDRGGEKLFF. For the CDR3, the DNA is TGTGCCTGGAGTGTACCTGACAGGGGGGGAGAAAAACTGTTTTTT.

This sequence joins TRBV15 and TRBJ1-5; D may be TRBD1 (5 bases). The CDR3 covers 16 residues. Trimming took off 0 bases at V and 6 bases at J, with 15 bases between the two ends. Germline-derived CDR1 and CDR2 are LNHNV and YYDKDF (reference sequence). Written as DNA, the CDR3 is TGTGCCACCAGCAGAGATACAGGTTCATATATTCAGCCCCAGCATTTT. This translates into CATSRDTGSYIQPQHF.

This CDR3 reads CASSPRVDSPLHF. The CDR3 region has the DNA TGTGCCAGCAGTCCCCGGGTGGATTCACCCCTCCACTTT. The rearrangement joins TRBV6-5 to TRBJ1-6; D gene ambiguous. Trimming cost V 5 bases and J 8 bases, with 10 bases left between them. The CDR3 spans 13 residues. The germline V gene encodes CDR1 MNHEY and CDR2 SVGAGI.